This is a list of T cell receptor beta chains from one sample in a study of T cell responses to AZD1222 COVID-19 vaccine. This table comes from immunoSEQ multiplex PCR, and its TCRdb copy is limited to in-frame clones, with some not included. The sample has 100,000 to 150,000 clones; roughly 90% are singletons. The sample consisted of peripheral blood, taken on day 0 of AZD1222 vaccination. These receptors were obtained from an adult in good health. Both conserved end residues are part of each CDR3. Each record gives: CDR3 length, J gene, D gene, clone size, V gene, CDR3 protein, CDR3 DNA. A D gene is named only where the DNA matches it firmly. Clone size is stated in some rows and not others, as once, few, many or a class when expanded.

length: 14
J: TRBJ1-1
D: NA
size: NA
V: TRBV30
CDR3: CAWSVRTGSTEAFF
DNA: TGTGCCTGGAGTGTACGTACAGGGAGCACTGAAGCTTTCTTT

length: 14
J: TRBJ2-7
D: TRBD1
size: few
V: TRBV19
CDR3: CASSTSTGVHEQYF
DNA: TGTGCCAGTAGTACTTCGACAGGGGTGCACGAGCAGTACTTC

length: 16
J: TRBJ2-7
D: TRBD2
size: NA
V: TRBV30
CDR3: CAWIKARTSGNYEQYF
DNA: TGTGCCTGGATAAAAGCCCGGACTAGCGGGAACTACGAGCAGTACTTC

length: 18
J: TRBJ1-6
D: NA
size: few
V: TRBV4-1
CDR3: CASSQIQGRKGSNSPLHF
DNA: TGCGCCAGCAGCCAAATTCAGGGGCGTAAAGGGTCTAATTCACCCCTCCACTTT

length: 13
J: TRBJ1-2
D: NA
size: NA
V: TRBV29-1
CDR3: CSALPLWGNGYTF
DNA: TGCAGCGCGCTGCCGCTATGGGGAAATGGCTACACCTTC

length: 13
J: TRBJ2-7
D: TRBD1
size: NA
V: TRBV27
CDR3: CASSYGQGYEQYF
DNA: TGTGCCAGCAGTTACGGACAGGGCTACGAGCAGTACTTC

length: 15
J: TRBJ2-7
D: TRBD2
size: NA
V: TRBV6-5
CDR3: CASSSAGGSSYEQYF
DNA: TGTGCCAGCAGTTCGGCGGGAGGGTCCTCCTACGAGCAGTACTTC

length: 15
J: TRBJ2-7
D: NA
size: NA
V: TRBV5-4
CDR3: CASSLWGFGTYEQYF
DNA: TGTGCCAGCAGCTTGTGGGGATTTGGTACCTACGAGCAGTACTTC

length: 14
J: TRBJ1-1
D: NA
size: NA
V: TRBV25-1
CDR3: CASSERAEYTEAFF
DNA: TGTGCCAGCAGTGAACGGGCAGAGTACACTGAAGCTTTCTTT

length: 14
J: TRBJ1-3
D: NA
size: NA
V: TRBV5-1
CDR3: CASSLAGAGNTIYF
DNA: TGCGCCAGCAGCTTGGCCGGGGCTGGAAACACCATATATTTT

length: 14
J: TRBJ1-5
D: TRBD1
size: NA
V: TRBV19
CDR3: CASMGQVANQPQHF
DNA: TGTGCCAGTATGGGACAGGTAGCAAATCAGCCCCAGCATTTT

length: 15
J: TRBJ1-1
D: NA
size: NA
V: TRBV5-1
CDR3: CASSYDLSMNTEAFF
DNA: TGCGCCAGCAGCTATGACCTTTCGATGAACACTGAAGCTTTCTTT

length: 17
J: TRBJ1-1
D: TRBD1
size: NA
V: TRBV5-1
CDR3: CASSELTGGAGDTEAFF
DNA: TGCGCCAGCAGCGAATTGACAGGGGGCGCGGGAGACACTGAAGCTTTCTTT

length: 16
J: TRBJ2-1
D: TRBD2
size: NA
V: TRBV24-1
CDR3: CATSDFKAGPYNEQFF
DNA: TGTGCCACCAGTGATTTCAAAGCGGGGCCCTACAATGAGCAGTTCTTC

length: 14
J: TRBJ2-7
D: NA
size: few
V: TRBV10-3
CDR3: CAIRGRLEAYEQYF
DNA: TGTGCCATCAGGGGGCGGCTAGAAGCCTACGAGCAGTACTTC

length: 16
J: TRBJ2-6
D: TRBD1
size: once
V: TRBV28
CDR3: CASRPGQGAGANVLTF
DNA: TGTGCCAGCAGGCCGGGACAGGGGGCTGGGGCCAACGTCCTGACTTTC

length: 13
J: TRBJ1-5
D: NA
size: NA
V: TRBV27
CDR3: CASSFNSNQPQHF
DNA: TGTGCCAGCAGTTTTAATAGCAATCAGCCCCAGCATTTT

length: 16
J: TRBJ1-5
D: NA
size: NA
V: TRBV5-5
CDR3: CASSWGLQGPNQPQHF
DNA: TGTGCCAGCAGCTGGGGATTACAGGGCCCTAATCAGCCCCAGCATTTT

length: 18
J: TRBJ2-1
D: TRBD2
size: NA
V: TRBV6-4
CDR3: CASIWTSGRMTRPIEQFF
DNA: TGTGCCAGCATTTGGACTAGCGGGAGAATGACTAGGCCCATTGAGCAGTTCTTC

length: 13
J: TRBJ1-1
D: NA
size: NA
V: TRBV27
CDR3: CASSRTVNTEAFF
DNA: TGTGCCAGCAGTAGGACAGTGAACACTGAAGCTTTCTTT

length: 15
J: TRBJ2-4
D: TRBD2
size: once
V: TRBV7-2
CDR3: CASSLVGTSGRDQYF
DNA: TGTGCCAGCAGCTTAGTAGGGACTAGCGGGAGGGATCAGTACTTC

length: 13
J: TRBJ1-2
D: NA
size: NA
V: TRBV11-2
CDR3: CASSRTGLYGYTF
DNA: TGTGCCAGCAGCCGCACGGGCCTCTATGGCTACACCTTC

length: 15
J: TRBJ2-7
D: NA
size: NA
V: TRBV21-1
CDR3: CASSKPWATECEQYF
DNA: TGTGCCAGCAGCAAACCTTGGGCTACCGAATGCGAGCAGTACTTC

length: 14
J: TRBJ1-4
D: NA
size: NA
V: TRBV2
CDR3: CASTLGTTNEKLFF
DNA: TGTGCCAGCACCTTAGGGACAACTAATGAAAAACTGTTTTTT

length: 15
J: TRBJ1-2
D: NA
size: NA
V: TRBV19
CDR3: CASRTGERGVMGYTF
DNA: TGTGCCAGTAGAACCGGGGAGCGTGGGGTGATGGGCTACACCTTC

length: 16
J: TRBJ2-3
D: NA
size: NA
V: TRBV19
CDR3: CASSNVRGRSTDTQYF
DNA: TGTGCCAGTAGTAACGTAAGGGGAAGGAGCACAGATACGCAGTATTTT

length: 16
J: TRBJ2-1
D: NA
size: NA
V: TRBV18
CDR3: CASSPPVLTRDNEQFF
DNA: TGTGCCAGCTCACCACCGGTTTTGACTAGGGACAATGAGCAGTTCTTC

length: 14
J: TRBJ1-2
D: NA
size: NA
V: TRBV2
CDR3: CASSETAGNYGYTF
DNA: TGTGCCAGCAGTGAAACGGCGGGAAACTATGGCTACACCTTC

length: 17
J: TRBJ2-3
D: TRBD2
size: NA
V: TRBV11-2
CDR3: CASSSPFGRENTDTQYF
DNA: TGTGCCAGCAGCTCCCCATTCGGGCGGGAGAATACAGATACGCAGTATTTT

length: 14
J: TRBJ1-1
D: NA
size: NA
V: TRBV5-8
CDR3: CASSRLPENTEAFF
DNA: TGTGCCAGCAGCCGACTCCCAGAGAACACTGAAGCTTTCTTT

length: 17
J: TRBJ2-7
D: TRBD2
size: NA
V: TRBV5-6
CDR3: CASSLALRAGGPYEQYF
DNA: TGTGCCAGCAGCTTGGCTTTAAGGGCGGGAGGGCCCTACGAGCAGTACTTC

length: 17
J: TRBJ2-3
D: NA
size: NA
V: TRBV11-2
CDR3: CASSLNEGGRATDTQYF
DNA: TGTGCCAGCAGCTTAAATGAAGGTGGCAGGGCCACAGATACGCAGTATTTT

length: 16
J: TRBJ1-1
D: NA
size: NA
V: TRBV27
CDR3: CASSFLIGTSDTEAFF
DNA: TGTGCCAGCAGTTTTCTGATCGGAACCTCCGACACTGAAGCTTTCTTT

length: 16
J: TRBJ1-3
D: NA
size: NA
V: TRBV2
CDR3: CASSETAGGFGNTIYF
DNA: TGTGCCAGCAGTGAAACCGCCGGGGGCTTTGGAAACACCATATATTTT

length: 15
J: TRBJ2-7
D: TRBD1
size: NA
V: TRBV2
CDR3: CASTGSGQGNHEQYF
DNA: TGTGCCAGCACCGGATCGGGACAGGGGAACCACGAGCAGTACTTC

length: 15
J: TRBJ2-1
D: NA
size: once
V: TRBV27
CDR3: CASSPLGTNYNEQFF
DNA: TGTGCCAGCAGCCCGTTAGGGACAAACTACAATGAGCAGTTCTTC

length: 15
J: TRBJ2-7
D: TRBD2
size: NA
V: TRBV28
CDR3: CASSLWNSGRYEQYF
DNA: TGTGCCAGCAGTTTATGGAATAGCGGGAGATACGAGCAGTACTTC

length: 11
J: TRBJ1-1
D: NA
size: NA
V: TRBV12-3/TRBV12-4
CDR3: CASSFGFGAFF
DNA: TGTGCCAGCAGTTTCGGTTTCGGCGCTTTCTTT

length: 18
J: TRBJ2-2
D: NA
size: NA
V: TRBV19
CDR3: CASSIGLMRRERTGELFF
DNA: TGTGCCAGTAGTATAGGACTGATGAGGCGGGAAAGAACCGGGGAGCTGTTTTTT

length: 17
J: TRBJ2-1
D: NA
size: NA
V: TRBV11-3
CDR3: CASSLDLRLAGNNEQFF
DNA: TGTGCCAGCAGCTTAGATCTAAGGTTGGCGGGGAATAATGAGCAGTTCTTC

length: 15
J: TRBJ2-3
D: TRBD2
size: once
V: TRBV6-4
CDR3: CASSDGAGEADTQYF
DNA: TGTGCCAGCAGTGACGGTGCGGGAGAAGCAGATACGCAGTATTTT

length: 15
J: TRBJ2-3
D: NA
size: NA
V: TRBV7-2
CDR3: CASRLQGQQADTQYF
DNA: TGTGCCAGCAGACTACAGGGTCAGCAGGCAGATACGCAGTATTTT

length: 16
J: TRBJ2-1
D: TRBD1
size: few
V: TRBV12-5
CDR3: CASALVTGGIYNEQFF
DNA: TGTGCTAGTGCACTTGTAACAGGGGGGATATACAATGAGCAGTTCTTC

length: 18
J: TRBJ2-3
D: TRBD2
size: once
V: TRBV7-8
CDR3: CASSYKREFRGVGDTQYF
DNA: TGTGCCAGCAGCTACAAGCGGGAGTTCCGGGGGGTAGGGGATACGCAGTATTTT

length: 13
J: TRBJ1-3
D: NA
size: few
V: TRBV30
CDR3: CAWSGTPGNTIYF
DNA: TGTGCCTGGAGCGGGACGCCTGGAAACACCATATATTTT

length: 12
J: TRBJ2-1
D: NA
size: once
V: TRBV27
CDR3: CASSIAFGEQFF
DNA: TGTGCCAGCAGTATAGCCTTTGGTGAGCAGTTCTTC

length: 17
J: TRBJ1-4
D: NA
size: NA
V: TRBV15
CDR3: CATSGYGASATNEKLFF
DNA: TGTGCCACCAGCGGGTATGGGGCGAGCGCAACTAATGAAAAACTGTTTTTT

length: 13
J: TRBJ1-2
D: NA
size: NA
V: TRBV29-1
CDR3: CSVERLEPYGYTF
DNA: TGCAGCGTTGAACGTTTGGAGCCCTATGGCTACACCTTC

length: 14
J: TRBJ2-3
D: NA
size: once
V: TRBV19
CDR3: CASSSGASTDTQYF
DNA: TGTGCCAGTAGTTCTGGCGCCAGCACAGATACGCAGTATTTT

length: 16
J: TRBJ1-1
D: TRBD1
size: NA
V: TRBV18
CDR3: CASSINPTGRNTEAFF
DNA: TGTGCCAGCTCCATCAACCCGACAGGGAGGAACACTGAAGCTTTCTTT

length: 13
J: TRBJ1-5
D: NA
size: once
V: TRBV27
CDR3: CASSLLNNQPQHF
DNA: TGTGCCAGCAGTTTATTGAACAATCAGCCCCAGCATTTT

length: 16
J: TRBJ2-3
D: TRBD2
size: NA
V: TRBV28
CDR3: CASSSTSGRVPDTQYF
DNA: TGTGCCAGCAGTTCGACTAGCGGGAGGGTCCCAGATACGCAGTATTTT

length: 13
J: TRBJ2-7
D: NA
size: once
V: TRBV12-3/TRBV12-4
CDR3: CASSPWAGYEQYF
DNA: TGTGCCAGCAGTCCGTGGGCGGGCTACGAGCAGTACTTC